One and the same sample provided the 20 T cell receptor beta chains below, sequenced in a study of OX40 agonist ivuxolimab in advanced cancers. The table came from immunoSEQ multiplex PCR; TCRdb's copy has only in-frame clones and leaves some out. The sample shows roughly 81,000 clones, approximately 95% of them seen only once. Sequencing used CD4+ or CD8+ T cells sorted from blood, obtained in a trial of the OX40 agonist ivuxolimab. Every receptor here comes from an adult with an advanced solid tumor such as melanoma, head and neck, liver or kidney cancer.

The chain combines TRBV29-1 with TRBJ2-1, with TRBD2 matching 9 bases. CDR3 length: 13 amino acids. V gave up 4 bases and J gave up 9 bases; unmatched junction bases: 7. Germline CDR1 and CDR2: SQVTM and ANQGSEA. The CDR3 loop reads CSVGGGRAVEQFF. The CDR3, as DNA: TGCAGCGTTGGTGGCGGGAGGGCCGTTGAGCAGTTCTTC.

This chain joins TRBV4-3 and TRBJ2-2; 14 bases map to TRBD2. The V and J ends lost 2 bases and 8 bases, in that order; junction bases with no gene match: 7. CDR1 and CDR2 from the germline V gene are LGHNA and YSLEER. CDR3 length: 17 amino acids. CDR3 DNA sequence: TGCGCCAGCAGCCAACCGGGACTAGCGGGAGCCTCTGGGGAGCTGTTTTTT. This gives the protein CASSQPGLAGASGELFF.

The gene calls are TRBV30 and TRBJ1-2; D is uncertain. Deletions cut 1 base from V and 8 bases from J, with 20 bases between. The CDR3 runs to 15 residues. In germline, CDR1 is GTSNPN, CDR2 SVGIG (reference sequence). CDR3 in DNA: TGTGCCTGGAGTGAGACCTGGGCTGACCGGAGCGGCTACACCTTC. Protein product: CAWSETWADRSGYTF.

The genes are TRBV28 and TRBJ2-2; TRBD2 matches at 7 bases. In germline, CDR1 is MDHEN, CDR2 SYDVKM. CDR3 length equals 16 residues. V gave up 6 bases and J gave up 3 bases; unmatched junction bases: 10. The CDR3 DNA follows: TGTGCCAGCAGCGAGGGAGGGCGAGGCGACACCGGGGAGCTGTTTTTT. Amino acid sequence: CASSEGGRGDTGELFF.

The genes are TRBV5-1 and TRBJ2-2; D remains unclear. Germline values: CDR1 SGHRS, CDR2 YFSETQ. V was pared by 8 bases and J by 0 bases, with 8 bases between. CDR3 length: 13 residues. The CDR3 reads CASRLANTGELFF. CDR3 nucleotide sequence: TGCGCCAGTAGGCTAGCGAACACCGGGGAGCTGTTTTTT.

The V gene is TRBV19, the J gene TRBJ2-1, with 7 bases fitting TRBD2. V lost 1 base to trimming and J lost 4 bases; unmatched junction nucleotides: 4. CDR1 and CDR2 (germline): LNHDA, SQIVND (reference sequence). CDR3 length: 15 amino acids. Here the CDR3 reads CASSIGASGYNEQFF. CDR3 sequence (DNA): TGTGCCAGTAGTATAGGGGCTAGCGGATACAATGAGCAGTTCTTC.

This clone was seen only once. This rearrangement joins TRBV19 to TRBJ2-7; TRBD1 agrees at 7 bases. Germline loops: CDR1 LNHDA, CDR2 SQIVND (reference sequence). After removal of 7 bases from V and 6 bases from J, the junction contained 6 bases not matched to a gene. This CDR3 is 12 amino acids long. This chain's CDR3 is CASMSGTAEQYF. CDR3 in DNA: TGTGCCAGTATGTCAGGGACAGCCGAGCAGTACTTC.

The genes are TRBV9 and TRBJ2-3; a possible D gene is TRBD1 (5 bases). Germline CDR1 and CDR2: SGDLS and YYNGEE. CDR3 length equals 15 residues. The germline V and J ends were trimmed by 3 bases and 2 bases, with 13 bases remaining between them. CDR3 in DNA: TGTGCCAGCAGCGGATGGGGCGGCACCACAGATACGCAGTATTTT. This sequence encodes CASSGWGGTTDTQYF.

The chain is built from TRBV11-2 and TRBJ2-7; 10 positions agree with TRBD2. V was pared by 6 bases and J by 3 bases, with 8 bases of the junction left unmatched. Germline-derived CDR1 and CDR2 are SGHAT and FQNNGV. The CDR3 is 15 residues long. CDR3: CASSPSGRGFYEQYF. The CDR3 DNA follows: TGTGCCAGCAGTCCCAGCGGGAGGGGTTTCTACGAGCAGTACTTC.

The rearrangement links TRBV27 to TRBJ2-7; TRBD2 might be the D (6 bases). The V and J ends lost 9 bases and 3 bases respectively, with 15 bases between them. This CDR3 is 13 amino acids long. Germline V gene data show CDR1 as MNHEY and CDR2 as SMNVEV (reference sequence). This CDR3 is CASGGKSNYEQYF. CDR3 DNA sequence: TGTGCCAGTGGGGGGAAGTCCAACTACGAGCAGTACTTC.

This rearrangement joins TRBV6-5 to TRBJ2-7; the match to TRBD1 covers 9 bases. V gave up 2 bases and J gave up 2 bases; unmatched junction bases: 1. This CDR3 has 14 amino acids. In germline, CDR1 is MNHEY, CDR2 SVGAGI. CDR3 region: CASSYGQGPYEQYF. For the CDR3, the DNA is TGTGCCAGCAGTTACGGACAGGGGCCCTACGAGCAGTACTTC.

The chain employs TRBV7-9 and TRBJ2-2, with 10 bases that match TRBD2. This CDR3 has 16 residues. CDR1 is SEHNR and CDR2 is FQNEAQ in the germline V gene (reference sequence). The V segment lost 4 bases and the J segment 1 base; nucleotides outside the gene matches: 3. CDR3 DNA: TGTGCCAGCAGCTCTAGGACTAGCGGGAACACCGGGGAGCTGTTTTTT. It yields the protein CASSSRTSGNTGELFF.

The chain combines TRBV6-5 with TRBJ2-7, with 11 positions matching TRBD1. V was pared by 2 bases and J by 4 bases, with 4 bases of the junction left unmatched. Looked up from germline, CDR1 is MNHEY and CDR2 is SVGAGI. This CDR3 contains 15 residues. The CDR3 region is CASSYGDRGEYEQYF. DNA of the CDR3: TGTGCCAGCAGTTACGGGGACAGGGGGGAATACGAGCAGTACTTC.

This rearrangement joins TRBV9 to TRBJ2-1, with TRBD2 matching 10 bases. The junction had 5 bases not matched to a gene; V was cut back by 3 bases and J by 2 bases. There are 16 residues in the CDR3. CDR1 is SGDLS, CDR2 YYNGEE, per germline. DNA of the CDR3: TGTGCCAGCAGCGCAAGCGGGAGGGTCCCCTACAATGAGCAGTTCTTC. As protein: CASSASGRVPYNEQFF.

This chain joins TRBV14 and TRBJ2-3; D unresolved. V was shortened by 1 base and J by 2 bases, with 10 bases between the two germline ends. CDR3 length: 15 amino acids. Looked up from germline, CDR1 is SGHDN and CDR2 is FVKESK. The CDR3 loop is CASSQGRVHTDTQYF. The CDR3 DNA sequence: TGTGCCAGCAGCCAAGGGCGAGTCCACACAGATACGCAGTATTTT.

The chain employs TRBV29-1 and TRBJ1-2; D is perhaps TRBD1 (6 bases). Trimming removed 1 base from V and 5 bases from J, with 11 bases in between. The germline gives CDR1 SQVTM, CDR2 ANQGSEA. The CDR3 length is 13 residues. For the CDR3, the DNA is TGCAGCGTTGAAGGGACGGGGGCTTATGGCTACACCTTC. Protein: CSVEGTGAYGYTF.

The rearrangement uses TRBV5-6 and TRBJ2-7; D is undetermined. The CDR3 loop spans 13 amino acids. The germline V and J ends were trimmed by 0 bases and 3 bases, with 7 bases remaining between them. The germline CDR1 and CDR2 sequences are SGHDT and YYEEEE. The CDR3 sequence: CASSLDAYYEQYF. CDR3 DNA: TGTGCCAGCAGCTTGGACGCTTACTACGAGCAGTACTTC.

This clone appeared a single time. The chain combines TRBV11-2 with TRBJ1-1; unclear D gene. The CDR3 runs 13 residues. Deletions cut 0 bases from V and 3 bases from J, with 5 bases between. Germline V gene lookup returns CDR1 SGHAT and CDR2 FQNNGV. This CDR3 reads CASSLEWDTEAFF. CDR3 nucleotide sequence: TGTGCCAGCAGCTTAGAGTGGGACACTGAAGCTTTCTTT.

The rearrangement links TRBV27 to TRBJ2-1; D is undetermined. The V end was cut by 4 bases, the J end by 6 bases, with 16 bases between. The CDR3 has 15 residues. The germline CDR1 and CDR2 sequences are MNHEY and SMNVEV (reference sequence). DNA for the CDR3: TGTGCCAGCAGTTCCCCTACCCGACGGGCCAATGAGCAGTTCTTC. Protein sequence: CASSSPTRRANEQFF.

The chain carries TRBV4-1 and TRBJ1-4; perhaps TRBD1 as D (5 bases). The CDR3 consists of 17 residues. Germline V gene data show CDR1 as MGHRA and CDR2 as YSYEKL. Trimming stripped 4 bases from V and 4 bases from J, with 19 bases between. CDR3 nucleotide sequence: TGCGCCAGCAGCCCGGAGTGGGACGGGAAGTTTAATGAAAAACTGTTTTTT. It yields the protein CASSPEWDGKFNEKLFF.